The clone carrying this T cell receptor (beta chain) was picked up one time. The length of the CDR3 is 17 residues. Trimming cost V 0 bases and J 1 base, with 13 bases left between them. In germline, CDR1 is MGHDK, CDR2 SYGVNS. As the template, RNA transcripts were used to amplify TCR beta CDR3 regions. The first-round RT-PCR employed HTBI primers together with the Qiagen OneStep RT-PCR kit. A multiplex PCR was then performed as the second round. From the multiplex PCR reads, TCRdb called clonotypes with MiXCR, one entry per CDR3 protein. The sample contains more than 550,000 distinct CDR3 sequences, roughly two fifths of which appear only once. The data belong to a study of Graves' ophthalmopathy and Graves' hyperthyroidism.

Sequencing used peripheral blood. This rearrangement joins TRBV25-1 to TRBJ1-3; D is unresolved. The clonotype was recovered from an adult man with Graves' ophthalmopathy. CDR3 DNA sequence: TGTGCCAGCAGTGAATACGAGGCAGTTACTTCTGGAAACACCATATATTTT. Protein product: CASSEYEAVTSGNTIYF.